This T cell receptor beta chain derives from a study of CXCR3-negative and CXCR3-positive naive CD8 T cells. General study points: Hydrophobicity was higher for TRB CDR3s found in CXCR3-positive naive cells than in CXCR3-negative naive cells.

Cells classed as naive CD8+ T cells were CD45RO-CCR7+CD27+CD95-. The CDR3 contains 15 residues. The germline V gene has CDR1 SGHDN and CDR2 FVKESK. A word on this clonotype: Its antigen is unidentified.

In preparing the TRB cDNA libraries, 5' RACE with UMI labels was used. TCRdb re-analyzed the 5' RACE reads; it lists each CDR3 protein once, without DNA. This table lists 120,000 or so distinct CDR3 sequences. The sequenced material came from naive CXCR3+ CD8+ T cells from blood. Documented subset: CD45RO-CCR7+CD27+CD95- naive CD8+ T cells expressing CXCR3 (TNR3+). The source is a human donor in good health. Some clones in this sample may be carry-over from other donors' samples. This chain joins TRBV14 and TRBJ2-3. CDR3 protein: CASSEQRTSTDTQYF.